One and the same sample provided the 20 T cell receptor beta chains below, sequenced in a study of blood T cell repertoires in COVID-19. TCRdb keeps only in-frame clones here, not all; method: immunoSEQ multiplex PCR. The sample carries fewer than 250,000 clones, approximately 84% recorded once. The sequenced sample was peripheral blood. These receptors all come from a man aged 50 to 60 with acute or convalescent COVID-19.

V usage is TRBV7-6 and J usage is TRBJ2-7, with 10 positions matching TRBD1. CDR1 and CDR2 (germline): SGHVS, FNYEAQ. Trimming cost V 5 bases and J 6 bases; bases outside gene matches: 7. The CDR3 extends over 14 amino acids. CDR3 sequence: CASSVGTGDLEQYF. CDR3 bases: TGTGCCAGCAGCGTGGGGACAGGGGACCTCGAGCAGTACTTC.

The J gene is TRBJ2-7, the V gene TRBV28; 7 nucleotides agree with TRBD2. V was clipped by 6 bases and J by 2 bases; unmatched bases: 7. The germline gives CDR1 MDHEN, CDR2 SYDVKM. This CDR3 has 14 residues. DNA for the CDR3: TGTGCCAGCAGGTCCGCTAGCGGAACCTACGAGCAGTACTTC. Translation: CASRSASGTYEQYF. Full variable domain (missing parts from reference TRBV28 and TRBJ2-7): DVKVTQSSRYLVKRTGEKVFLECVQDMDHENMFWYRQDPGLGLRLIYFSYDVKMKEKGDIPEGYSVSREKKERFSLILESASTNQTSMYLCASRSASGTYEQYFGPGTRLTVT.

The J gene is TRBJ2-1, the V gene TRBV5-1, with 10 bases matching TRBD2. Trimming took 2 bases from V and 3 from J; bases not matched to a gene: 5. Germline CDR1 reads SGHRS; CDR2 reads YFSETQ. This CDR3 spans 16 amino acids. For the CDR3, the DNA is TGCGCCAGCAGCTTATCCGGGACTAGCGTCTACAATGAGCAGTTCTTC. Its protein product is CASSLSGTSVYNEQFF.

Only a few counts were recorded for this clone. V usage is TRBV6-5 and J usage is TRBJ2-2; a weak D match, TRBD2 (6 bases). Deletions cut 5 bases from V and 1 base from J, with 11 bases between. Germline V lookup: CDR1 MNHEY, CDR2 SVGAGI. This CDR3 contains 15 residues. The CDR3 DNA is TGTGCCAGCAGTCTTTGGGACTGGAACACCGGGGAGCTGTTTTTT. Translating it yields CASSLWDWNTGELFF.

V gene TRBV25-1 combines with J gene TRBJ2-7; no clear D gene. CDR3 length equals 13 residues. Trimming stripped 10 bases from V and 0 bases from J, with 13 bases between. Germline V gives CDR1 MGHDK, CDR2 SYGVNS. The CDR3 nucleotides read TGTGCCACCTCCCTTGGCGGCTCCTACGAGCAGTACTTC. It encodes CATSLGGSYEQYF.

CDR3 amino acids: CASSLMLAGRAQYF. CDR3 DNA: TGCGCCAGCAGCTTGATGCTAGCGGGACGGGCGCAGTATTTT. The chain uses TRBV5-1 and TRBJ2-3; 9 positions match TRBD2. CDR1 and CDR2 (germline): SGHRS, YFSETQ. V shed 1 base and J 10 bases; nucleotides not matched to a gene: 7. The CDR3 runs to 14 residues.

Points on this clone: One end of the junction varies from germline; a read error may be responsible. The V gene is TRBV11-1, the J gene TRBJ2-5, with 7 bases matching TRBD2. From germline, CDR1 is SGHAT and CDR2 FQDESV (reference sequence). This CDR3 spans 12 amino acids. Here the CDR3 reads CASSSSGTKAHF. CDR3 sequence (DNA): TGTGCCAGCAGCTCCTCCGGGACTAAGGCCCACTTC.

The chain recombines TRBV5-6 with TRBJ1-5, with a possible D match to TRBD1 (6 bases). This CDR3 has 16 residues. Germline V gene sequence: CDR1 SGHDT, CDR2 YYEEEE. The germline V and J ends were trimmed by 2 bases and 0 bases, with 12 bases remaining between them. The CDR3, as DNA: TGTGCCAGCAGCTTAGGACAGAGTTATAGCAATCAGCCCCAGCATTTT. Translation gives CASSLGQSYSNQPQHF.

This chain's CDR3 is CASSLFQNTGELFF. CDR3 DNA: TGTGCCAGCAGCTTATTTCAGAACACCGGGGAGCTGTTTTTT. This rearrangement joins TRBV7-3 to TRBJ2-2; D not resolved. The CDR3 has 14 amino acids. The V end was cut by 2 bases, the J end by 1 base, with 5 bases between. In germline, CDR1 is SGHTA, CDR2 FQGTGA.

This chain joins TRBV19 and TRBJ2-6, with a weak D call TRBD2 (6 bases). Trimming left V 4 bases short and J 4 bases short, with 14 bases between. The CDR3 consists of 16 residues. Looked up from germline, CDR1 is LNHDA and CDR2 is SQIVND (reference sequence). CDR3 DNA sequence: TGTGCCAGTAGTACAGGGAGGTCGTTCGGGGCCAACGTCCTGACTTTC. It specifies CASSTGRSFGANVLTF.

This clone was seen a few times. The J gene is TRBJ2-7, the V gene TRBV24-1; a weak D match, TRBD2 (5 bases). Looked up from germline, CDR1 is KGHDR and CDR2 is SFDVKD. This CDR3 spans 12 amino acids. Deletions cut 6 bases from V and 1 base from J, with 6 bases between. The CDR3 sequence: CATSTGSYEQYF. The DNA of the CDR3 is TGTGCCACCAGTACGGGGTCCTACGAGCAGTACTTC.

This clone was detected once. V gene TRBV28 combines with J gene TRBJ1-5, with a tentative D call TRBD1 (5 bases). Trimming cost V 6 bases and J 2 bases, with 8 bases left between them. Germline V gene lookup returns CDR1 MDHEN and CDR2 SYDVKM. There are 13 residues in the CDR3. The CDR3 DNA reads TGTGCCAGCAGCGAAGGGGGCAATCAGCCCCAGCATTTT. Translation: CASSEGGNQPQHF.

This clone was recorded once. The chain recombines TRBV2 with TRBJ2-1; D gene uncertain. Germline CDR1 is SNHLY and CDR2 is FYNNEI. The CDR3 length is 13 residues. The germline V and J ends were trimmed by 1 base and 5 bases, with 6 bases remaining between them. The CDR3 region is CASSEDRDNEQFF. CDR3 DNA sequence: TGTGCCAGCAGTGAAGACAGAGACAATGAGCAGTTCTTC.

The CDR3 coding sequence is TGTGCCAGCAGCCCCAGACAGAGCTACGAGCAGTACTTC. Encoded protein: CASSPRQSYEQYF. The V and J genes are TRBV3-1 (or the pseudogene TRBV3-2) and TRBJ2-7; a possible D gene is TRBD1 (5 bases). Trimming left V 4 bases short and J 3 bases short, with 10 bases between. Per the germline V gene, CDR1 is LGHDT and CDR2 is YNNKEL (reference sequence). The length of the CDR3 is 13 residues.

V is TRBV28 and J is TRBJ1-3, with D maybe TRBD1 (5 bases). The CDR3 contains 16 residues. Trimming stripped 5 bases from V and 0 bases from J, with 14 bases between. The germline CDR1 and CDR2 sequences are MDHEN and SYDVKM. The CDR3 DNA reads TGTGCCAGCAGTCCCCAGGGTCTTAGCTCTGGAAACACCATATATTTT. Encoded protein: CASSPQGLSSGNTIYF.

The genes are TRBV12-3 or TRBV12-4 and TRBJ1-2; D ambiguous. Between the trimmed V and J ends, which lost 3 bases and 8 bases, there was a span of 13 bases. This CDR3 spans 13 amino acids. The CDR3 coding sequence is TGTGCCAGCAGTTTTAACGGAGCGGAAGGCTACACCTTC. Translated: CASSFNGAEGYTF.

This sequence joins TRBV5-1 and TRBJ2-2; weak D call: TRBD1 (5 bases). This CDR3 has 15 amino acids. V lost 2 bases to trimming and J lost 5 bases, with 13 bases between them. Per germline, CDR1 SGHRS and CDR2 YFSETQ. Here the CDR3 DNA reads TGCGCCAGCAGCTTTTCTCAGGGTGCGACCGGGGAGCTGTTTTTT. It is translated as CASSFSQGATGELFF.

The chain links TRBV28 to TRBJ1-2; 8 bases match TRBD1. Germline V lookup: CDR1 MDHEN, CDR2 SYDVKM. The V and J ends lost 6 bases and 8 bases, in that order; junction bases with no gene match: 17. The CDR3 contains 16 residues. Written as DNA, the CDR3 is TGTGCCAGCAGACACCCCTTAGGACAGGGCGGATCCGGCTACACCTTC. Its translation: CASRHPLGQGGSGYTF.

In regard to this clone: Other DNA sequences in the same sample also yield this CDR3. This sequence joins TRBV27 and TRBJ2-1, with D unresolved. From germline, CDR1 is MNHEY and CDR2 SMNVEV (reference sequence). The CDR3 contains 14 residues. V lost 3 bases and J lost 0, with 6 bases in between. This chain's CDR3 is CASSLYSSYNEQFF. The CDR3 DNA follows: TGTGCCAGCAGTTTGTACAGCTCCTACAATGAGCAGTTCTTC.

This chain uses TRBV6-5 with TRBJ2-2; 9 bases match TRBD1. J lost 7 bases, V lost 5 bases, and 8 bases had no gene match. Germline V gives CDR1 MNHEY, CDR2 SVGAGI. This CDR3 spans 15 amino acids. DNA of the CDR3: TGTGCCAGCAGTCGGACAGGGGCCTGGGGCGGGGAGCTGTTTTTT. The encoded protein is CASSRTGAWGGELFF.